Each of the 16 T cell receptor beta chains below was sequenced from the same sample in a study of OX40 agonist ivuxolimab in advanced cancers. Here immunoSEQ multiplex PCR was the method, and the copy in TCRdb shows in-frame clones only, minus some. The sample gives more than 40,000 clones, roughly 90% of which show up once; 0.85% to 1.2% is in the top ten. The source material was CD4+ or CD8+ T cells sorted from blood, sampled in a trial of the OX40 agonist ivuxolimab. All receptors derive from an adult with an advanced solid tumor such as melanoma, head and neck, liver or kidney cancer.

This clone was detected once. The J gene is TRBJ2-3, the V gene TRBV9; tentatively, D is TRBD2 (6 bases). Trimming removed 2 bases at V and 4 bases at J, with 11 bases between. Germline CDR1 is SGDLS and CDR2 is YYNGEE. CDR3 size: 14 residues. CDR3: CASSVGGFSDTQYF. CDR3 sequence (DNA): TGTGCCAGCAGCGTTGGAGGGTTCTCAGATACGCAGTATTTT.

In regard to this clone: Within the sample, other DNA sequences also encode this same CDR3. V gene TRBV28 combines with J gene TRBJ2-7; no firm D call. Germline V gene data show CDR1 as MDHEN and CDR2 as SYDVKM. The CDR3 loop spans 12 amino acids. Trimming stripped 4 bases from V and 4 bases from J, with 8 bases between. Here the CDR3 DNA reads TGTGCCAGCAGTTCCTCCACGTACGAGCAGTACTTC. Translating gives CASSSSTYEQYF. The whole variable domain, filled in from reference TRBV28 and TRBJ2-7, reads DVKVTQSSRYLVKRTGEKVFLECVQDMDHENMFWYRQDPGLGLRLIYFSYDVKMKEKGDIPEGYSVSREKKERFSLILESASTNQTSMYLCASSSSTYEQYFGPGTRLTVT.

V gene TRBV21-1 combines with J gene TRBJ2-1. TRBV21-1 has pseudogene status. CDR3 length equals 15 residues. This chain's CDR3 is CAASRGRSRYNEQFF. The DNA for the CDR3 is TGTGCCGCGTCGAGGGGCCGGTCACGTTACAATGAGCAGTTCTTC.

This clone appeared once. J is TRBJ1-6 and V is TRBV5-1, with a weak D call TRBD1 (5 bases). Between the trimmed V and J ends, which lost 2 bases and 5 bases, there was a span of 11 bases. Germline values: CDR1 SGHRS, CDR2 YFSETQ. The CDR3 totals 15 residues. CDR3 sequence (DNA): TGCGCCAGCAGCTTAATCCAGGGAAATAATTCACCCCTCCACTTT. It encodes CASSLIQGNNSPLHF.

V and J are TRBV27 and TRBJ2-3; perhaps TRBD2 as D (6 bases). The CDR3 is 17 residues long. The V end lost 3 bases, the J end lost 3 bases, and 19 bases lay between the germline ends. Germline V gene sequence: CDR1 MNHEY, CDR2 SMNVEV (reference sequence). The CDR3, as DNA: TGTGCCAGCAGTTTCCGTTTGGCGGGGAGAGGGACAGATACGCAGTATTTT. Translation gives CASSFRLAGRGTDTQYF.

This sequence joins TRBV7-3 and TRBJ2-3; 7 nucleotides align to TRBD2. CDR1 is SGHTA and CDR2 is FQGTGA in the germline V gene. CDR3 length: 15 amino acids. Germline trimming cut 5 bases from V and 1 base from J; bases unmatched to any gene: 6. CDR3 region: CASSRAGIGTDTQYF. CDR3 nucleotide sequence: TGTGCCAGCAGCCGAGCGGGAATTGGCACAGATACGCAGTATTTT.

This chain links TRBV5-1 with TRBJ1-1; the D is unclear. The CDR3 is 15 residues long. With 0 bases removed from V and 3 bases from J, the gap between germline ends came to 12 bases. Germline CDR1 reads SGHRS; CDR2 reads YFSETQ. The CDR3 loop is CASSLAQGSHTEAFF. Here the CDR3 DNA reads TGCGCCAGCAGCTTGGCGCAAGGCAGTCACACTGAAGCTTTCTTT.

V usage is TRBV30 and J usage is TRBJ1-1, with D perhaps matching TRBD1 (5 bases). This CDR3 has 12 amino acids. CDR1 is GTSNPN and CDR2 is SVGIG in the germline V gene (reference sequence). Trimming shortened V by 2 bases and J by 3 bases, and 7 bases separated the two germline ends. The CDR3: CAWSQQDTEAFF. The CDR3 DNA reads as TGTGCCTGGAGTCAACAGGACACTGAAGCTTTCTTT.

The V call is TRBV6-5, the J call TRBJ1-2; possibly TRBD1 for D (5 bases). This CDR3 comprises 15 residues. CDR1 MNHEY and CDR2 SVGAGI come from the germline V gene. The ends were cut back, 0 bases at V and 5 bases at J, with 13 bases in the middle. This CDR3 reads CASSYSTGQNYGYTF. The CDR3, as DNA: TGTGCCAGCAGTTACTCGACGGGGCAGAATTATGGCTACACCTTC.

The chain links TRBV5-6 to TRBJ2-7, with D perhaps TRBD1 (5 bases). The germline gives CDR1 SGHDT, CDR2 YYEEEE. Trimming stripped 5 bases from V and 11 bases from J, with 23 bases between. The CDR3 totals 14 residues. The CDR3: CASRTSRPAEGEYF. As DNA, the CDR3 is TGTGCCAGCAGAACCTCTCGGCCTGCGGAAGGGGAGTACTTC.

The V and J genes are TRBV7-8 and TRBJ1-3, with unresolved D. V was clipped by 0 bases and J by 12 bases, with 15 bases between them. The CDR3 contains 14 residues. CDR1 is SGHVS, CDR2 FQNEAQ, per germline. CDR3 in DNA: TGTGCCAGCAGCTTAGCCTTAGTAACAGCGGACATATATTTT. It yields the protein CASSLALVTADIYF. The full variable domain, completed using reference TRBV7-8 and TRBJ1-3, is GAGVSQSPRYKVAKRGQDVALRCDPISGHVSLFWYQQALGQGPEFLTYFQNEAQLDKSGLPSDRFFAERPEGSVSTLKIQRTQQEDSAVYLCASSLALVTADIYFGEGSWLTVV.

This chain joins TRBV10-3 and TRBJ2-1; no definite D call. V was cut by 8 bases and J by 2 bases, with 10 bases left in between. CDR1 is ENHRY and CDR2 is SYGVKD in the germline V gene. The CDR3 is made up of 13 amino acids. CDR3: CAIQVAPYNEQFF. DNA for the CDR3: TGTGCCATCCAGGTGGCTCCCTACAATGAGCAGTTCTTC.

This clone was recorded only once. This sequence joins TRBV28 and TRBJ1-2; maybe TRBD1 (5 bases). In germline, CDR1 is MDHEN, CDR2 SYDVKM. The CDR3 length is 12 residues. The V end lost 7 bases, the J end lost 7 bases, and 13 bases lay between the germline ends. CDR3 DNA: TGTGCCAGCACCATTGGGGGGGTTGGCTACACCTTC. It yields the protein CASTIGGVGYTF.

V and J are TRBV7-2 and TRBJ2-2; 9 bases align to TRBD2. Germline V gene sequence: CDR1 SGHTA, CDR2 FQGNSA. With V trimmed by 6 bases and J by 3 bases, 8 bases remained unmatched. This CDR3 contains 16 residues. The CDR3 coding sequence is TGTGCCAGCAGGATTTCTAGCGGGACCTACACCGGGGAGCTGTTTTTT. Translating it yields CASRISSGTYTGELFF.

The chain carries TRBV5-6 and TRBJ1-5; D is perhaps TRBD1 (5 bases). The CDR3 is made up of 13 amino acids. V was cut by 4 bases and J by 4 bases, with 9 bases left in between. Germline assignment: CDR1 SGHDT and CDR2 YYEEEE. The CDR3 spells CASSRDGNQPQHF. The CDR3 DNA reads TGTGCCAGCAGCCGGGACGGGAATCAGCCCCAGCATTTT.

The V and J genes are TRBV29-1 and TRBJ2-7; 9 positions agree with TRBD2. Germline V CDR1 and CDR2: SQVTM, ANQGSEA. V gave up 5 bases and J gave up 2 bases; unmatched junction bases: 1. This CDR3 is built from 12 residues. The CDR3 DNA is TGCAGCGTTAGACTAGCGGCCTACGAGCAGTACTTC. Its protein is CSVRLAAYEQYF.